This T cell receptor (beta chain) emerged from a study of shared clonotypes between healthy human individuals. Study-level results: On the whole, naive subsets had larger estimated richness than memory subsets had.

Deep was the level at which the assay was run. Sorted-subset replicate PCR reactions contained roughly 210 ng DNA, corresponding to tens of thousands of T cell genomes. Assay used: immunoSEQ multiplex PCR; TCRdb lists only in-frame clones, some missing. The sample shows about 1.5 million clones, approximately 98% of them seen only once. The study separated CD4+ cells into CD45RA+ naive and CD45RA-negative memory subsets. Note on this clone: What it binds is not known.

The V gene's germline CDR1 is SGHRS and CDR2 YFSETQ. The CDR3 is 13 amino acids. The V and J ends lost 7 bases and 10 bases, in that order; junction bases with no gene match: 10. The chain combines TRBV5-1 with TRBJ1-2, with 10 bases matching TRBD1. The TCR originated in a man aged 25-45 years in good health. Sequenced: naive CD4+ T cells sorted from blood. Subset meaning: CD45RA+ positively selected. In DNA form, the CDR3 reads TGCGCCAGCTCCCGGGACAGGGGAGATTCCTACACCTTC. It translates to CASSRDRGDSYTF. Supplemented by reference TRBV5-1 and TRBJ1-2, the full variable domain reads KAGVTQTPRYLIKTRGQQVTLSCSPISGHRSVSWYQQTPGQGLQFLFEYFSETQRNKGNFPGRFSGRQFSNSRSEMNVSTLELGDSALYLCASSRDRGDSYTFGSGTRLTVV.